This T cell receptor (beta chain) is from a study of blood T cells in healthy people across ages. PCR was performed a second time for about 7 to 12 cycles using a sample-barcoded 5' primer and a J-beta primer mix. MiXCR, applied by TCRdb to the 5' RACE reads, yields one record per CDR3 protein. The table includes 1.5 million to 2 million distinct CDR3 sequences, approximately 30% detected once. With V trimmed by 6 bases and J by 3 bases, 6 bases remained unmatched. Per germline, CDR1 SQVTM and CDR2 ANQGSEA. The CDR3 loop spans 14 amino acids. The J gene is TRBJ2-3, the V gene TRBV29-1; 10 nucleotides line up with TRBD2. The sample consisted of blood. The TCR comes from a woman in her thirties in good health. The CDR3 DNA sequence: TGCAGCGTGAAGCGGGAGGGCCAGACAGATACGCAGTATTTT. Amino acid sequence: CSVKREGQTDTQYF.